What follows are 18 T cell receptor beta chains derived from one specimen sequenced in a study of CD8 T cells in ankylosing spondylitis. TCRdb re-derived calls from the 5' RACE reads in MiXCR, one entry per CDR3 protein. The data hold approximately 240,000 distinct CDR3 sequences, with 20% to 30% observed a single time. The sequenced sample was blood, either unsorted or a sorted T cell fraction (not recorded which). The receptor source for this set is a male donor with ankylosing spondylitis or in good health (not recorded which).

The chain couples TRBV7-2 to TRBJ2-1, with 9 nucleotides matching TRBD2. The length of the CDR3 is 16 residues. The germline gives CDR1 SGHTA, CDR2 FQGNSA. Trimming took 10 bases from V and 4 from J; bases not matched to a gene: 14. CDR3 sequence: CATSRSRTSAYNEQFF. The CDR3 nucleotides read TGTGCCACCAGTCGTTCCAGGACTAGCGCATACAATGAGCAGTTCTTC.

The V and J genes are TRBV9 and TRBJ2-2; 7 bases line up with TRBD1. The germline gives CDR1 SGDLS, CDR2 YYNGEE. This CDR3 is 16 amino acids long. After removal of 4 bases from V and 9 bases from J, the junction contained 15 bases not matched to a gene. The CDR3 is CASSSRDSHPPRELFF. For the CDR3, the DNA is TGTGCCAGCAGCTCCCGGGACAGCCACCCCCCGAGGGAGCTGTTTTTT.

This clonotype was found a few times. The CDR3 region is CSARLRGDVADTQYF. As DNA, the CDR3 is TGCAGTGCTAGGCTTCGGGGGGATGTCGCAGATACGCAGTATTTT. V gene TRBV20-1 combines with J gene TRBJ2-3; 7 bases line up with TRBD2. Germline assignment: CDR1 DFQATT and CDR2 SNEGSKA (reference sequence). CDR3 length: 15 amino acids. After removal of 3 bases from V and 4 bases from J, the junction contained 10 bases not matched to a gene.

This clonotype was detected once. The CDR3 nucleotides are TGTGCCAGCAGGGTGGGACAGCACGTAGAGCAGTACTTC. Translating it yields CASRVGQHVEQYF. The chain links TRBV6-1 to TRBJ2-7; 7 positions agree with TRBD1. CDR1 MNHNS and CDR2 SASEGT come from the germline V gene. V lost 6 bases, J lost 7 bases, and 9 bases stayed unmatched. This CDR3 is built from 13 residues.

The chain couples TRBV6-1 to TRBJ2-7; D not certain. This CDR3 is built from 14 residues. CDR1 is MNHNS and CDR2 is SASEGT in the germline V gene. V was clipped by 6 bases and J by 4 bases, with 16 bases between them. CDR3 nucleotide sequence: TGTGCCAGCAGCCTCTCAGACATGAGATACGAGCAGTACTTC. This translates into CASSLSDMRYEQYF.

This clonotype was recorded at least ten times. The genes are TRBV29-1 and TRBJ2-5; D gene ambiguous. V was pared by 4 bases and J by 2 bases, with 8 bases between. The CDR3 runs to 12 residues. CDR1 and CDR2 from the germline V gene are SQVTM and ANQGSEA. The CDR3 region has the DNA TGCAGCGTTGTACTTGCGCAAGAGACCCAGTACTTC. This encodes CSVVLAQETQYF. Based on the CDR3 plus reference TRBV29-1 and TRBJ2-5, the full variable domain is SAVISQKPSRDICQRGTSLTIQCQVDSQVTMMFWYRQQPGQSLTLIATANQGSEATYESGFVIDKFPISRPNLTFSTLTVSNMSPEDSSIYLCSVVLAQETQYFGPGTRLLVL.

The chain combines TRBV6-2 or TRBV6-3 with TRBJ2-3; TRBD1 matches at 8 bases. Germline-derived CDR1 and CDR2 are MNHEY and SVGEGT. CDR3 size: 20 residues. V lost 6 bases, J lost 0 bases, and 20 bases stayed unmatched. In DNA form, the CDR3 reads TGTGCCAGCAGCTCCGGACAGGGCGGTTTGCGGTCCTACAGCACAGATACGCAGTATTTT. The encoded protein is CASSSGQGGLRSYSTDTQYF.

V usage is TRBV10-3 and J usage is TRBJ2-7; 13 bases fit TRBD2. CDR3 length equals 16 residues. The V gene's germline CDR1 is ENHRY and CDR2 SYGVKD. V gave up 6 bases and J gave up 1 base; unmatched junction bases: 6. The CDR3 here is CAIRPRTSGGSYEQYF. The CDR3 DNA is TGTGCCATCAGGCCCAGGACTAGCGGGGGATCCTACGAGCAGTACTTC.

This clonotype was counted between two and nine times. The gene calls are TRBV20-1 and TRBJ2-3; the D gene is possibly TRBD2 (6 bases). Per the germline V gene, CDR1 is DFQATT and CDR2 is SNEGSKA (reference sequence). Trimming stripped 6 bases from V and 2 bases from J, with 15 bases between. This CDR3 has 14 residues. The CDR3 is CSANRDSPTDTQYF. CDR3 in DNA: TGCAGTGCAAACCGGGACTCACCCACAGATACGCAGTATTTT.

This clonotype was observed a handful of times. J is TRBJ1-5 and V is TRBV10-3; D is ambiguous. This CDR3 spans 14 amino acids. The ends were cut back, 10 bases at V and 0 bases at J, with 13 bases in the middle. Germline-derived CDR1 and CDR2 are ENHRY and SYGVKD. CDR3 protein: CATRIGDSNQPQHF. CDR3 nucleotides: TGTGCCACCCGGATTGGGGATAGCAATCAGCCCCAGCATTTT.

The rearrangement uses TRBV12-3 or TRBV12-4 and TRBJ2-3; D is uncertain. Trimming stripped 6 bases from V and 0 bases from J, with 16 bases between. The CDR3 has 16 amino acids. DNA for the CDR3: TGTGCCAGCAGCCTGCGGCCAGGTAGTAGCACAGATACGCAGTATTTT. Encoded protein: CASSLRPGSSTDTQYF.

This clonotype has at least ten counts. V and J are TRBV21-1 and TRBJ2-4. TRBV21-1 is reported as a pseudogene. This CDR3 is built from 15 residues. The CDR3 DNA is TGTGCCAGCAGCAAAGCTAAGACAGCCAAAAACATTCAGTACTTC. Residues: CASSKAKTAKNIQYF.

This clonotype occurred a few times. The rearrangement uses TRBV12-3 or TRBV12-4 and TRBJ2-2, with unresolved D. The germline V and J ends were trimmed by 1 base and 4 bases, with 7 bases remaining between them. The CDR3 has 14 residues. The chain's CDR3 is CASSLVGSTGELFF. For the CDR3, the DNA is TGTGCCAGCAGTTTAGTCGGCAGCACCGGGGAGCTGTTTTTT.

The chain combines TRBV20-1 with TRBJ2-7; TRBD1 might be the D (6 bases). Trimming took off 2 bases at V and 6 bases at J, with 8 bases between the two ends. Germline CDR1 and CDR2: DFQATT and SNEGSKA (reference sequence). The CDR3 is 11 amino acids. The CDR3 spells CSARQGIEQYF. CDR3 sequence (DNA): TGCAGTGCTAGACAGGGGATCGAGCAGTACTTC.

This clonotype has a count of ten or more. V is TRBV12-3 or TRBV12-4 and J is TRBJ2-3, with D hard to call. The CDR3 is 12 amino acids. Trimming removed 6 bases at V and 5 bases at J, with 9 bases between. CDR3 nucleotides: TGTGCCAGCAGCCCGTTTGGAGATACGCAGTATTTT. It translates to CASSPFGDTQYF.

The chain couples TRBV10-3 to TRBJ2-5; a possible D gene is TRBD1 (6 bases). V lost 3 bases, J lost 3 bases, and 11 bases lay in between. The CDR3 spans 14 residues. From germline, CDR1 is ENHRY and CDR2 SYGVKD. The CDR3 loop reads CAISEGQKEETQYF. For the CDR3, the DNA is TGTGCCATCAGTGAAGGACAGAAAGAAGAGACCCAGTACTTC.

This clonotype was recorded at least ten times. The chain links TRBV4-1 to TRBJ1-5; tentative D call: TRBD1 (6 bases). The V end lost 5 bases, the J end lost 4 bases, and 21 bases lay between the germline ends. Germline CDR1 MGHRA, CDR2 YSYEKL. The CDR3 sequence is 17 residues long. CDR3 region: CASSSAPTGIVNQPQHF. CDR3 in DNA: TGCGCCAGCAGCTCGGCCCCTACAGGGATAGTTAATCAGCCCCAGCATTTT.

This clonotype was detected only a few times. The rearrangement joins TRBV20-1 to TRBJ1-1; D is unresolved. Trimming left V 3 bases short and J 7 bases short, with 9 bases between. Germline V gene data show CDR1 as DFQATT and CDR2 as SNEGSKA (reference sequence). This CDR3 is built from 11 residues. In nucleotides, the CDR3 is TGCAGTGCTAGTCCCGAATTTGAAGCTTTCTTT. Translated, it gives CSASPEFEAFF.